This T cell receptor (beta chain) was recorded in a study of control samples from healthy donors and cancer patients (dated by TCRdb to 2018 to 2020). The method behind the library was the immunoSEQ multiplex PCR assay. In TCRdb, the immuneACCESS table is reduced to in-frame sequences with V and J assigned. These tables do not hold every clone; where another copy was compared, an unresolved V gene accounts for under half, and the others remain unexplained. This sample gives some 150,000 clones in total; roughly 94% of them show up just once. The ten most abundant clones make up about 15% of the sample. The V and J ends are trimmed by 6 bases and 7 bases, leaving 9 bases between them. Including the terminal cysteine and phenylalanine, the CDR3 comprises 12 residues. Only the CDR3 DNA stays, 36 bases, in frame from base 1. CDR1 and CDR2, per the germline V gene (reference sequence), are LNHDA and SQIVND.

Regarding this clone: The antigen it binds to is not known. Per-base quality was not reported, and no clone a single base away is much larger than it.

Specimen: PBMCs. The TCR was taken from a man aged 60-69 years with colorectal cancer. The rearrangement joined TRBV19 to TRBJ2-2, with the D gene call left open. CDR3 region: CASRQQLGELFF. The DNA is as follows: TGTGCCAGTAGACAGCAGCTCGGGGAGCTGTTTTTT.